The rows below give T cell receptor beta chains drawn from one sample of a study of CD8 T cells in Susac syndrome. From the immunoSEQ multiplex PCR reads, TCRdb called clonotypes with MiXCR, one entry per CDR3 protein. The data contain 130,000 or so distinct CDR3 sequences, 75% to 90% of them singletons. Sequencing was done on a sample of CD8+ T cells from PBMCs. These receptors were obtained from a human donor with multiple sclerosis. Both conserved end residues are part of each CDR3. Each record gives: clone size, D gene, V gene, J gene, CDR3 protein, CDR3 DNA. D genes are given only for firm matches. Expanded clones get a size class; other rows say once, few or many, or leave the size out.

-,-,TRBV12-3/TRBV12-4,TRBJ2-7,CASSLGNRGYEQYF,TGTGCCAGCAGTTTAGGTAACAGAGGATACGAGCAGTACTTC
-,-,TRBV5-4,TRBJ2-7,CASSPVGGAAYEQYF,TGTGCCAGCAGCCCGGTAGGGGGGGCTGCCTACGAGCAGTACTTC
-,-,TRBV20-1,TRBJ1-2,CSAIGEGNYGYTF,TGCAGTGCTATAGGGGAGGGTAACTATGGCTACACCTTC
-,-,TRBV15,TRBJ2-7,CATSRRGQLYEQYF,TGTGCCACCAGCAGGCGGGGACAACTCTACGAGCAGTACTTC
-,-,TRBV2,TRBJ1-1,CASSSLKGQTLNTEAFF,TGTGCCAGCAGCTCTTTGAAGGGCCAGACATTGAACACTGAAGCTTTCTTT
-,-,TRBV19,TRBJ1-1,CASSRRGNTEAFF,TGTGCCAGTAGTCGCAGGGGGAACACTGAAGCTTTCTTT
-,TRBD1,TRBV2,TRBJ1-3,CASRAGTGIGNTIYF,TGTGCCAGCAGGGCCGGGACAGGCATTGGAAACACCATATATTTT
-,TRBD2,TRBV7-2,TRBJ2-3,CASSLEGGGADTQYF,TGTGCCAGCAGCTTAGAAGGTGGGGGGGCAGATACGCAGTATTTT
-,-,TRBV7-9,TRBJ1-1,CASSPPGIEAFF,TGTGCCAGCAGCCCACCGGGGATTGAAGCTTTCTTT
-,-,TRBV6-5,TRBJ1-4,CASSYLASGSNEKLFF,TGTGCCAGCAGTTACCTGGCCTCAGGGTCTAATGAAAAACTGTTTTTT
-,TRBD2,TRBV4-1,TRBJ2-5,CASSQDLSAGDTSGSFLETQYF,TGCGCCAGCAGCCAAGATCTTTCCGCCGGCGATACTAGCGGGAGCTTTTTAGAGACCCAGTACTTC
once,-,TRBV2,TRBJ1-1,CASSEWGTEAFF,TGTGCCAGCAGTGAATGGGGAACTGAAGCTTTCTTT
few,-,TRBV7-8,TRBJ2-7,CASSPAGSEQYF,TGTGCCAGCAGCCCGGCGGGTAGCGAGCAGTACTTC
-,TRBD2,TRBV27,TRBJ2-1,CASSLRLAGFEQFF,TGTGCCAGCAGTTTACGACTAGCGGGCTTCGAGCAGTTCTTC
-,-,TRBV19,TRBJ2-2,CASSVNTGELFF,TGTGCCAGTAGTGTCAACACCGGGGAGCTGTTTTTT
-,-,TRBV12-3/TRBV12-4,TRBJ1-2,CASTPIGGASGDGYTF,TGTGCCAGCACCCCCATCGGCGGGGCGTCAGGGGATGGCTACACCTTC
-,-,TRBV7-6,TRBJ1-1,CASSPGTALNTEAFF,TGTGCCAGCAGCCCAGGGACGGCCTTGAACACTGAAGCTTTCTTT
-,TRBD1,TRBV20-1,TRBJ2-2,CSFSQGAVDNGELFF,TGCAGTTTCTCACAGGGGGCAGTCGACAACGGGGAGCTGTTTTTT
few,-,TRBV4-1,TRBJ1-5,CASSQNSQGEPQHF,TGCGCCAGCAGCCAAAACAGCCAGGGAGAGCCCCAGCATTTT
-,-,TRBV7-9,TRBJ2-2,CASSLWLTGELFF,TGTGCCAGCAGCTTATGGCTCACCGGGGAGCTGTTTTTT
few,-,TRBV5-6,TRBJ2-1,CASSPSIQGNEQFF,TGTGCCAGCAGCCCCAGCATCCAGGGGAATGAGCAGTTCTTC
-,-,TRBV7-6,TRBJ2-6,CASSFPYSNRGSGANVLTF,TGTGCCAGCAGCTTCCCCTACTCTAACCGGGGGTCTGGGGCCAACGTCCTGACTTTC
-,-,TRBV19,TRBJ1-3,CASSDPLRDASGNTIYF,TGTGCCAGTAGCGACCCTCTCAGGGACGCCTCTGGAAACACCATATATTTT
-,TRBD1,TRBV7-9,TRBJ1-2,CASSLPDRGRGYTF,TGTGCCAGCAGCCTACCGGACAGGGGCAGGGGCTACACCTTC
-,TRBD2,TRBV19,TRBJ2-1,CASSVGTSGGPYNEQFF,TGTGCCAGTAGTGTTGGGACTAGCGGGGGGCCTTACAATGAGCAGTTCTTC
-,TRBD1,TRBV27,TRBJ1-2,CASSVNRGLYGYTF,TGTGCCAGCAGTGTCAACAGGGGGCTTTACGGCTACACCTTC
-,-,TRBV5-5,TRBJ1-2,CASSWDTTLGYGYTF,TGTGCCAGCAGCTGGGACACTACGCTAGGCTATGGCTACACCTTC
-,-,TRBV20-1,TRBJ2-7,CSAQGVDASRNYEQYF,TGCAGTGCACAGGGAGTTGACGCCTCCCGTAACTACGAGCAGTACTTC
-,TRBD1,TRBV4-1,TRBJ1-5,CASSQYPTGYSNQPQHF,TGCGCCAGCAGCCAATACCCGACAGGGTATAGCAATCAGCCCCAGCATTTT
-,-,TRBV4-1,TRBJ2-1,CASSQGYGTYDGQFF,TGCGCCAGCAGCCAAGGGTACGGGACCTATGATGGGCAGTTCTTC
-,-,TRBV5-1,TRBJ2-7,CASSPGASAGYEQYF,TGCGCCAGCAGCCCTGGGGCGTCGGCGGGGTACGAGCAGTACTTC
-,TRBD2,TRBV19,TRBJ2-3,CASSIGAGDTDTQYF,TGTGCCAGTAGTATCGGAGCGGGAGACACAGATACGCAGTATTTT
-,TRBD2,TRBV29-1,TRBJ2-3,CSVVPGSGVSSTDTQFF,TGCAGCGTTGTCCCAGGGAGCGGGGTATCTAGCACAGATACGCAGTTTTTT
-,-,TRBV7-9,TRBJ2-6,CASSPPASGANVLTF,TGTGCCAGCAGCCCCCCGGCCTCTGGGGCCAACGTCCTGACTTTC
-,-,TRBV5-5,TRBJ1-2,CASSSNRGETDYGYTF,TGTGCCAGCAGCTCGAACCGGGGGGAGACCGATTATGGCTACACCTTC
few,-,TRBV11-2,TRBJ2-5,CASSPVPGTKQETQYF,TGTGCCAGCAGCCCCGTACCCGGGACAAAACAAGAGACCCAGTACTTC
-,TRBD1,TRBV27,TRBJ1-6,CASRFGKGTGVSSLHF,TGTGCCAGCAGGTTTGGGAAGGGGACAGGGGTCTCCTCCCTCCACTTT
-,-,TRBV2,TRBJ2-7,CASTSDSKGYEQYF,TGTGCCAGCACAAGTGACAGTAAGGGGTACGAGCAGTACTTC
-,TRBD2,TRBV30,TRBJ2-7,CAWSVSLGDYSYEQYF,TGTGCCTGGAGTGTATCTCTGGGGGACTACTCGTACGAGCAGTACTTC
-,TRBD2,TRBV24-1,TRBJ2-5,CATAVAGVEETQYF,TGTGCCACCGCGGTAGCGGGAGTAGAAGAGACCCAGTACTTC
-,-,TRBV12-3/TRBV12-4,TRBJ1-5,CASSLGVSNQPQHF,TGTGCCAGCAGTTTGGGGGTGAGCAATCAGCCCCAGCATTTT
-,-,TRBV27,TRBJ1-5,CASSLSAYQPQHF,TGTGCCAGCAGTTTGTCGGCTTATCAGCCCCAGCATTTT
-,TRBD2,TRBV4-3,TRBJ2-1,CASSRISGTSGYNEQFF,TGCGCCAGCAGCCGAATCTCCGGGACTAGCGGATACAATGAGCAGTTCTTC
-,-,TRBV19,TRBJ1-1,CASKPRSLTEAFF,TGTGCCAGCAAACCCCGCTCCTTGACTGAAGCTTTCTTT
-,-,TRBV5-5,TRBJ1-1,CASSFFLGGEGTEAFF,TGTGCCAGCAGCTTTTTCCTTGGAGGGGAGGGCACTGAAGCTTTCTTT
few,-,TRBV7-3,TRBJ2-7,CASSLMDSKYEQYF,TGTGCCAGCAGCTTAATGGACAGTAAATACGAGCAGTACTTC
-,-,TRBV5-6,TRBJ2-1,CASSWLESNEQFF,TGTGCCAGCAGCTGGCTAGAGAGCAATGAGCAGTTCTTC
-,TRBD2,TRBV12-5,TRBJ2-1,CASGSLRGSGSEQFF,TGTGCTAGTGGTTCGCTCCGGGGTAGCGGGAGTGAGCAGTTCTTC
-,-,TRBV7-9,TRBJ1-1,CASSLGWAEAFF,TGTGCCAGCAGCTTAGGGTGGGCTGAAGCTTTCTTT
-,-,TRBV5-4,TRBJ1-1,CASSLTGTNTEAFF,TGTGCCAGCAGCCTGACAGGTACGAACACTGAAGCTTTCTTT